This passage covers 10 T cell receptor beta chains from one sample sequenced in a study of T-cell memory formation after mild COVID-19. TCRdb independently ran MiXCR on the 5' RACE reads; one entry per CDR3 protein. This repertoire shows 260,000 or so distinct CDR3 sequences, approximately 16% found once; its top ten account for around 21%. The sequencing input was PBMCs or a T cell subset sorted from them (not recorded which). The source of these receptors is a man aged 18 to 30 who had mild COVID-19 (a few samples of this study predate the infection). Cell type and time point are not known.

CDR3 residues: CASSVRKGTNTEAFF. CDR3 bases: TGTGCCAGCAGTGTACGAAAAGGAACGAACACTGAAGCTTTCTTT. The gene calls are TRBV2 and TRBJ1-1; no clear D. The CDR3 runs to 15 residues. Germline V gene data show CDR1 as SNHLY and CDR2 as FYNNEI. V gave up 4 bases and J gave up 1 base, with 13 bases separating them. The variable domain in full, with the rest retrieved from reference TRBV2 and TRBJ1-1, is EPEVTQTPSHQVTQMGQEVILRCVPISNHLYFYWYRQILGQKVEFLVSFYNNEISEKSEIFDDQFSVERPDGSNFTLKIRSTKLEDSAMYFCASSVRKGTNTEAFFGQGTRLTVV.

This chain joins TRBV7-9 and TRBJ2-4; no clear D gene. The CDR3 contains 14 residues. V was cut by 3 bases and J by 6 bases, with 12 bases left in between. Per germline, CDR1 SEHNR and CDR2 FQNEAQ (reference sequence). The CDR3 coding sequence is TGTGCCAGCAGCTTGGACGGCCGTCCAAACATTCAGTACTTC. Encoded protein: CASSLDGRPNIQYF.

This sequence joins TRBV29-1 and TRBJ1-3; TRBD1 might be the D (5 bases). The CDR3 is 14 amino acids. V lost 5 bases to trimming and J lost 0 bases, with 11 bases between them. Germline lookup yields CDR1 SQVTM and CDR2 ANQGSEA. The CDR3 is CSVTTGSSGNTIYF. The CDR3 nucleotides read TGCAGCGTTACCACAGGTTCCTCTGGAAACACCATATATTTT. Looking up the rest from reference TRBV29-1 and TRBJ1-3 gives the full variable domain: SAVISQKPSRDICQRGTSLTIQCQVDSQVTMMFWYRQQPGQSLTLIATANQGSEATYESGFVIDKFPISRPNLTFSTLTVSNMSPEDSSIYLCSVTTGSSGNTIYFGEGSWLTVV.

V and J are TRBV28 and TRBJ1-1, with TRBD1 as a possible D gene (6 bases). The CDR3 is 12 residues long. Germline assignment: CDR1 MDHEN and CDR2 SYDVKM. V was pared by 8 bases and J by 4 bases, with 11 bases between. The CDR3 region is CASGRGSTEAFF. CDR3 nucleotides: TGTGCCAGCGGCAGGGGCTCCACTGAAGCTTTCTTT.

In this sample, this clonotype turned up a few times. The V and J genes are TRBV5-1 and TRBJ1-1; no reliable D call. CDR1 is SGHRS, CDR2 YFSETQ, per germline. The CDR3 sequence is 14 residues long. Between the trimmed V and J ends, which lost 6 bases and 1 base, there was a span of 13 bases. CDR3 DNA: TGCGCCAGCAATGAAGGTTATAAGAACACTGAAGCTTTCTTT. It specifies CASNEGYKNTEAFF. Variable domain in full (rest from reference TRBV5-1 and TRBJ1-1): KAGVTQTPRYLIKTRGQQVTLSCSPISGHRSVSWYQQTPGQGLQFLFEYFSETQRNKGNFPGRFSGRQFSNSRSEMNVSTLELGDSALYLCASNEGYKNTEAFFGQGTRLTVV.

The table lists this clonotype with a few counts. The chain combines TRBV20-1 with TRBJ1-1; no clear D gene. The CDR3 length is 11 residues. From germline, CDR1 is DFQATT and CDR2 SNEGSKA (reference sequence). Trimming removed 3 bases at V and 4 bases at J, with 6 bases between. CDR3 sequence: CSASSPTEAFF. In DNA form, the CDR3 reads TGCAGTGCTAGCTCCCCCACTGAAGCTTTCTTT.

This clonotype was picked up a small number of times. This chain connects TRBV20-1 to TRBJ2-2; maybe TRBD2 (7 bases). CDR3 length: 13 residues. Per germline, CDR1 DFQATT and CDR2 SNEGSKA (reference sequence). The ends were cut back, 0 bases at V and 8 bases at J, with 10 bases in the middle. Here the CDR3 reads CSAREGGTGELFF. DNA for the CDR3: TGCAGTGCTAGAGAGGGAGGGACAGGGGAGCTGTTTTTT.

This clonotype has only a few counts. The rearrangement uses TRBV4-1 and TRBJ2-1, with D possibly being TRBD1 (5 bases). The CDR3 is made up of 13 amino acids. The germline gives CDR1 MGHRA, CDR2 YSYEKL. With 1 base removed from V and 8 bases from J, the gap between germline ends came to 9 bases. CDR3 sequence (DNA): TGCGCCAGCAGCCAAGGGCAGGGCGATGAGCAGTTCTTC. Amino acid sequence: CASSQGQGDEQFF.

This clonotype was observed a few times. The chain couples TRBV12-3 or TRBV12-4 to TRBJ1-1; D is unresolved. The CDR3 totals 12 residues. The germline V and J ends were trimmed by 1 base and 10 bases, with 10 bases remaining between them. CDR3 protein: CASSLDGVTAFF. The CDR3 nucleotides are TGTGCCAGCAGTTTAGACGGGGTTACAGCTTTCTTT.

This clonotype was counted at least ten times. CDR3 in amino acids: CASSFEGRGEETQYF. The DNA for the CDR3 is TGCGCCAGCAGCTTTGAGGGGAGAGGGGAAGAGACCCAGTACTTC. J is TRBJ2-5 and V is TRBV5-1, with D possibly being TRBD1 or TRBD2 (5 bases each). Trimming shortened V by 2 bases and J by 3 bases, and 14 bases separated the two germline ends. The CDR3 sequence is 15 residues long. The germline V gene encodes CDR1 SGHRS and CDR2 YFSETQ. Looking up the rest from reference TRBV5-1 and TRBJ2-5 gives the full variable domain: KAGVTQTPRYLIKTRGQQVTLSCSPISGHRSVSWYQQTPGQGLQFLFEYFSETQRNKGNFPGRFSGRQFSNSRSEMNVSTLELGDSALYLCASSFEGRGEETQYFGPGTRLLVL.